One sample yielded the 13 T cell receptor beta chains listed below, sequenced in a study of T and B cells in COVID-19 patients. BIOMED2 TRB-A/B primer pools were used in multiplex TRB PCR. TCRdb re-analysed the multiplex PCR reads in MiXCR, keeping a single row per CDR3 protein. The profile shows about 14,000 distinct CDR3 sequences, under 35% of them singletons. From blood, about 240-550 ng of genomic DNA served as TRB template. Sequenced material: blood. The receptors originated from a human donor who had recovered from COVID-19.

The chain combines TRBV19 with TRBJ1-5, with no clear D. Deletions cut 0 bases from V and 6 bases from J, with 12 bases between. From germline, CDR1 is LNHDA and CDR2 SQIVND (reference sequence). CDR3 size: 15 residues. The CDR3 is CASSIDLEGIQPQHF. DNA of the CDR3: TGTGCCAGTAGTATAGATCTGGAGGGAATTCAGCCCCAGCATTTT.

The table lists this clonotype with a few counts. The gene calls are TRBV27 and TRBJ2-3, with unresolved D. The germline CDR1 and CDR2 sequences are MNHEY and SMNVEV (reference sequence). The CDR3 length is 16 residues. V lost 5 bases, J lost 2 bases, and 17 bases lay in between. The CDR3 sequence is CASSAPGPGITDTQYF. The CDR3 coding sequence is TGTGCCAGCAGTGCACCCGGACCCGGCATCACAGATACGCAGTATTTT.

By share of the sample, this clonotype is medium-sized. This sequence joins TRBV27 and TRBJ2-1; 7 bases map to TRBD1. Trimming at V came to 7 bases and at J to 5 bases, leaving 8 bases not matched to a gene. The CDR3 extends over 14 amino acids. The germline V gene encodes CDR1 MNHEY and CDR2 SMNVEV (reference sequence). CDR3 sequence: CASIDRERDNEQFF. CDR3 coding DNA: TGTGCCAGCATCGACAGGGAAAGGGACAATGAGCAGTTCTTC.

This sequence joins TRBV10-2 and TRBJ2-3, with D hard to call. This CDR3 region has 15 residues. CDR1 is WSHSY and CDR2 is SAAADI in the germline V gene. Deletions cut 4 bases from V and 1 base from J, with 12 bases between. DNA for the CDR3: TGCGCCAGCAGTGTTTTACGGGCGGGCACAGATACGCAGTATTTT. It codes for CASSVLRAGTDTQYF.

This clonotype has only a few counts. The chain has TRBV6-2 or TRBV6-3 and TRBJ1-2, with unresolved D. Germline CDR1 is MNHEY and CDR2 is SVGEGT. The CDR3 is made up of 14 amino acids. The germline V and J ends were trimmed by 7 bases and 0 bases, with 12 bases remaining between them. CDR3 nucleotides: TGTGCCAGCAAAGAATGGAGAGCTAACTATGGCTACACCTTC. This gives the protein CASKEWRANYGYTF.

This clonotype was observed many times. The chain couples TRBV19 to TRBJ1-5; TRBD1 might be the D (6 bases). The V and J ends lost 7 bases and 4 bases respectively, with 17 bases between them. This CDR3 is built from 15 residues. Germline CDR1 reads LNHDA; CDR2 reads SQIVND (reference sequence). The CDR3 spells CASKAGGGTNQPQHF. In DNA form, the CDR3 reads TGTGCCAGTAAGGCGGGGGGCGGGACGAATCAGCCCCAGCATTTT.

Only a few counts were recorded for this clonotype. The V call is TRBV4-3, the J call TRBJ2-7; tentatively, D is TRBD1 (6 bases). This CDR3 is 14 amino acids long. Germline V gene data show CDR1 as LGHNA and CDR2 as YSLEER. Trimming took 5 bases from V and 6 from J, leaving 17 bases between them. In nucleotides, the CDR3 is TGCGCCAGCAGCATCGGACAGCCTATGTCCGAGCAGTACTTC. Protein product: CASSIGQPMSEQYF.

The rearrangement uses TRBV27 and TRBJ2-2, with 14 bases matching TRBD2. Per germline, CDR1 MNHEY and CDR2 SMNVEV (reference sequence). CDR3 size: 17 residues. Unmatched junction bases numbered 2, after V lost 4 bases and J lost 1 base. The CDR3 sequence is CASSSGLAGVNTGELFF. The CDR3, as DNA: TGTGCCAGCAGTTCGGGACTAGCGGGAGTGAACACCGGGGAGCTGTTTTTT.

The chain is built from TRBV6-5 and TRBJ1-2; 10 bases fit TRBD1. Looked up from germline, CDR1 is MNHEY and CDR2 is SVGAGI. Trimming at V came to 6 bases and at J to 2 bases, leaving 6 bases not matched to a gene. CDR3 length: 15 residues. CDR3 coding DNA: TGTGCCAGCAGGGGGGAGACAGGGGGCAACTATGGCTACACCTTC. This encodes CASRGETGGNYGYTF.

The chain uses TRBV24-1 and TRBJ2-1; D is undetermined. Germline V gene data show CDR1 as KGHDR and CDR2 as SFDVKD. The V and J ends lost 0 bases and 7 bases respectively, with 0 bases between them. There are 11 residues in the CDR3. The CDR3 here is CATSDLNEQFF. The CDR3, as DNA: TGTGCCACCAGTGATTTGAATGAGCAGTTCTTC.

This clonotype is labeled medium-sized. V gene TRBV19 combines with J gene TRBJ2-1; 12 bases are shared with TRBD2. Looked up from germline, CDR1 is LNHDA and CDR2 is SQIVND (reference sequence). CDR3 size: 15 residues. V shed 4 bases, J shed 7 bases, and the junction held 5 bases outside the gene matches. This chain's CDR3 is CASSKGLAGGNEQFF. The CDR3 bases are TGTGCCAGTAGTAAAGGCCTAGCGGGAGGGAATGAGCAGTTCTTC.

By sample fraction, this clonotype is medium-sized. The chain employs TRBV29-1 and TRBJ2-5; 8 bases map to TRBD2. The CDR3 is made up of 15 amino acids. The germline CDR1 and CDR2 sequences are SQVTM and ANQGSEA. V lost 7 bases to trimming and J lost 5 bases; unmatched junction nucleotides: 15. Here the CDR3 reads CSAEGSSGIGETQYF. CDR3 bases: TGCAGCGCCGAAGGGAGTAGCGGGATTGGTGAGACCCAGTACTTC.

This clonotype has more than one count but fewer than ten. The rearrangement links TRBV19 to TRBJ1-2; perhaps TRBD1 as D (6 bases). Looked up from germline, CDR1 is LNHDA and CDR2 is SQIVND (reference sequence). Trimming removed 3 bases from V and 5 bases from J, with 16 bases in between. The CDR3 totals 15 residues. CDR3 residues: CASSIGPGASYGYTF. CDR3 DNA: TGTGCCAGTAGTATTGGTCCGGGGGCGAGTTATGGCTACACCTTC.